This T cell receptor beta chain originates from a study of T-cell memory formation after mild COVID-19. Study in general: Clusters of TCRs were largely donor specific.

Germline lookup yields CDR1 MNHEY and CDR2 SVGEGT. The V end was cut by 2 bases, the J end by 7 bases, with 17 bases between. CDR3 length: 16 amino acids. This clonotype was counted once. Its specificity is not known. Constant-segment primers were used for 5'RACE, and the resulting TCR alpha and TCR beta cDNA libraries carried sample barcodes and UMIs. TCRdb re-called the 5' RACE reads with MiXCR, one entry per CDR3 protein. The sample consists of almost 550,000 distinct CDR3 sequences, about 20% of them appearing once. Findings of the study overall: Certain responding clones were present in pre-infection memory, suggesting participation of cross-reactive memory. Second-wave clones reaching peak frequency on day 37 lacked confirmed SARS-CoV-2 specificity.

The chain carries TRBV6-2 or TRBV6-3 and TRBJ2-2; D may be TRBD2 (5 bases). The sequencing sample was made of PBMCs or a T cell subset sorted from them (not recorded which). The source of this sequence is an adult woman who had mild COVID-19 (a few samples of this study predate the infection). Cell type and time point are not known. The CDR3 DNA reads TGTGCCAGCAGTTACGATGCCCCGGGGAGCGGCGGGGAGCTGTTTTTT. It is translated as CASSYDAPGSGGELFF.